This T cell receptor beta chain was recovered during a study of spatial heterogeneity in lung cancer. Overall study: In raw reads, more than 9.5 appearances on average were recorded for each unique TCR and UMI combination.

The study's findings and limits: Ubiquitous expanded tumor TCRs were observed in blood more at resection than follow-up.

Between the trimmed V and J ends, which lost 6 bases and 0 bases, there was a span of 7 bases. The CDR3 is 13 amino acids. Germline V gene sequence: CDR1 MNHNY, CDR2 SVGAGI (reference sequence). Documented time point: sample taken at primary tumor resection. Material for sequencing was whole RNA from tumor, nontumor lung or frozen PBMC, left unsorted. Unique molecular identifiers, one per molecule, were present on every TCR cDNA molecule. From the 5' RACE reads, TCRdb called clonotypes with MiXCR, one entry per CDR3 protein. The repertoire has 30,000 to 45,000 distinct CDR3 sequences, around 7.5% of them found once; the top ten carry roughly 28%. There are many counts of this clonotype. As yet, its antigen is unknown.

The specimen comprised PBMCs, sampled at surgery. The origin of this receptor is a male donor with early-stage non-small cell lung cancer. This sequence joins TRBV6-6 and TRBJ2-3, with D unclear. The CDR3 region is CASSSDSTDTQYF. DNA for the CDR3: TGTGCCAGCAGCTCCGATAGCACAGATACGCAGTATTTT.